What follows are 10 T cell receptor beta chains derived from one specimen sequenced in a study of tumor-infiltrating lymphocytes in glioblastoma multiforme (dated by TCRdb to 2017 to 2019). TCRdb shows the sequencer as Illumina HiSeq 2500. TCRB libraries were constructed from RNA through three rounds of nested multiplex PCR following a modified ARM-PCR protocol with multiple V-beta primers and a C-beta primer. In TCRdb, the public reads were trimmed at Q25 with fastp and aligned with MiXCR, with productive beta chains retained. Each entry is one CDR3 protein sequence, shown with its most common DNA and genes. Present in this sample are 15,000 or so distinct CDR3 sequences, approximately 71% of which were seen just once. The leading ten clones occupy less than 50% of the sample. The material sequenced was brain tumor tissue. These receptors were obtained from a male donor with glioblastoma.

This rearrangement joins TRBV29-1 to TRBJ2-1; 9 bases fit TRBD2. Germline lookup yields CDR1 SQVTM and CDR2 ANQGSEA. The V segment lost 3 bases and the J segment 4 bases; nucleotides outside the gene matches: 4. The CDR3 has 14 amino acids. As DNA, the CDR3 is TGCAGCGTTGATACTCTAGCGGGATACAATGAGCAGTTCTTC. As protein: CSVDTLAGYNEQFF.

This clonotype was counted only a few times. The junction does not match germline at one end; this may be a read error. The genes are TRBV20-1 and TRBJ2-5; a possible D gene is TRBD2 (5 bases). CDR1 is DFQATT, CDR2 SNEGSKA, per germline (reference sequence). The CDR3 consists of 13 residues. CDR3 bases: TGCAGTGCTAGAGAGTTTGGAGGAGAGACCCTGTACTTC. It translates to CSAREFGGETLYF.

The chain carries TRBV11-2 and TRBJ1-4; TRBD1 matches 7 bases. Germline V lookup: CDR1 SGHAT, CDR2 FQNNGV. The V gene end was trimmed by 5 bases and the J gene end by 0 bases; junction bases not matched to a gene: 18. The CDR3 sequence is 20 residues long. CDR3 nucleotides: TGTGCCAGCAGCCCTCGGACCGGGACAGTCAGGTCTTCAACTAATGAAAAACTGTTTTTT. Residues: CASSPRTGTVRSSTNEKLFF.

The chain recombines TRBV20-1 with TRBJ1-5, with 7 bases fitting TRBD1. V lost 5 bases, J lost 0 bases, and 16 bases stayed unmatched. CDR1 is DFQATT and CDR2 is SNEGSKA in the germline V gene (reference sequence). This CDR3 spans 18 amino acids. The CDR3 region is CSAVPGQRRGYSNQPQHF. In nucleotides, the CDR3 is TGCAGTGCTGTACCGGGACAGCGTAGAGGGTATAGCAATCAGCCCCAGCATTTT.

V and J are TRBV11-2 and TRBJ2-1, with a possible D match to TRBD2 (6 bases). This CDR3 spans 16 amino acids. CDR1 SGHAT and CDR2 FQNNGV come from the germline V gene. Trimming took off 5 bases at V and 3 bases at J, with 17 bases between the two ends. The CDR3 sequence is CASSPLWGGIYNEQFF. The CDR3 DNA is TGTGCCAGCAGCCCGTTGTGGGGCGGGATCTACAATGAGCAGTTCTTC.

J is TRBJ1-4 and V is TRBV11-2; 7 nucleotides line up with TRBD1. This CDR3 is built from 17 residues. The V and J ends lost 3 bases and 1 base, in that order; junction bases with no gene match: 8. The germline V gene has CDR1 SGHAT and CDR2 FQNNGV. The CDR3 DNA reads TGTGCCAGCAGCTTCCGACAGGGAATCGGAACTAATGAAAAACTGTTTTTT. This sequence encodes CASSFRQGIGTNEKLFF.

V usage is TRBV6-2 or TRBV6-3 and J usage is TRBJ1-1; tentatively, D is TRBD1 (5 bases). There are 15 residues in the CDR3. Germline V lookup: CDR1 MNHEY, CDR2 SVGEGT. Trimming stripped 4 bases from V and 7 bases from J, with 19 bases between. This CDR3 is CASSFGFGGRNEAFF. The CDR3 DNA follows: TGTGCCAGCAGTTTCGGGTTTGGGGGAAGGAATGAAGCTTTCTTT.

V is TRBV11-2 and J is TRBJ2-7; 12 nucleotides agree with TRBD2. With V trimmed by 5 bases and J by 5 bases, 13 bases remained unmatched. Germline V gene lookup returns CDR1 SGHAT and CDR2 FQNNGV. The CDR3 is 17 residues long. The chain's CDR3 is CASSTGLAGRFGDEQYF. The CDR3, as DNA: TGTGCCAGCAGCACAGGACTAGCGGGAAGGTTCGGGGACGAGCAGTACTTC.

The chain is built from TRBV12-3 or TRBV12-4 and TRBJ1-1; D unclear. This CDR3 has 15 amino acids. The V gene lost 2 bases and the J gene lost 6 bases, with 16 bases spanning the gap. The CDR3 DNA reads as TGTGCCAGCAGTTTAAGGGCAATAGATGGTGCTGAAGCTTTCTTT. It yields the protein CASSLRAIDGAEAFF.

The V and J genes are TRBV6-1 and TRBJ2-7; maybe TRBD2 (6 bases). The germline CDR1 and CDR2 sequences are MNHNS and SASEGT. This CDR3 comprises 15 residues. The V end was cut by 3 bases, the J end by 2 bases, with 14 bases between. CDR3 nucleotide sequence: TGTGCCAGCAGTGAGCGACTAGAGAAGGCCTACGAGCAGTACTTC. This translates into CASSERLEKAYEQYF.